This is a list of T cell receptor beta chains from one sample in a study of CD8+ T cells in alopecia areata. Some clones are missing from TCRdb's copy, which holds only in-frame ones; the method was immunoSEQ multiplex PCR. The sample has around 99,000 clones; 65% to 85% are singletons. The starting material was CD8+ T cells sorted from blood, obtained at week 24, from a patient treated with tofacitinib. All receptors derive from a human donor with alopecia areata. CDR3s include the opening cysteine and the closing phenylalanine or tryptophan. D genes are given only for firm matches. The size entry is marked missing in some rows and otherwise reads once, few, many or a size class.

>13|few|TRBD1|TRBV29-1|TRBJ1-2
CSVRTGETYGYTF
TGCAGCGTTCGGACAGGGGAGACCTATGGCTACACCTTC
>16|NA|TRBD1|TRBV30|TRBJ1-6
CASGFGTGVVNSPLHF
TGTGCCTCCGGATTTGGGACAGGGGTCGTAAATTCACCCCTCCACTTT
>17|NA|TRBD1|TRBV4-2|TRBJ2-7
CASSQEYSGTGTYEQYF
TGTGCCAGCAGCCAAGAGTACTCCGGGACAGGTACCTACGAGCAGTACTTC
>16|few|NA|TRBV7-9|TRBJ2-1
CASSSSRVMGNNEQFF
TGTGCCAGCAGCTCCTCAAGAGTTATGGGGAACAATGAGCAGTTCTTC
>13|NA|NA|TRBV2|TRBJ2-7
CASGGQRSYEQYF
TGTGCCAGTGGCGGACAAAGGTCCTACGAGCAGTACTTC
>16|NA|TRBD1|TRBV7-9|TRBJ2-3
CASSPRAGTGLRTQYF
TGTGCCAGCAGCCCAAGAGCGGGGACAGGGTTGAGGACGCAGTATTTT
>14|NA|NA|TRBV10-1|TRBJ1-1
CASSPRGLNTEAFF
TGCGCCAGCAGCCCCAGGGGCCTGAACACTGAAGCTTTCTTT
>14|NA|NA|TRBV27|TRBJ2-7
CASSLGRDLGEQYF
TGTGCCAGCAGTTTGGGGCGGGATCTAGGGGAGCAGTACTTC
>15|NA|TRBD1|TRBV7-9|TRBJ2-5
CASSLDRGQGKTQYF
TGTGCCAGCAGCTTAGACAGGGGACAGGGAAAGACCCAGTACTTC
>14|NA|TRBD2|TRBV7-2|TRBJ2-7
CASSSLAGPLEQYF
TGTGCCAGCAGTTCTCTAGCGGGGCCCCTGGAGCAGTACTTC
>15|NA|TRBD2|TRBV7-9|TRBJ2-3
CASSSTSVDTDTQYF
TGTGCCAGCAGCTCGACTAGCGTAGACACAGATACGCAGTATTTT
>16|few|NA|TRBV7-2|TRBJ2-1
CASSPQGLGTYNEQFF
TGTGCCAGCAGCCCCCAGGGTCTGGGGACGTACAATGAGCAGTTCTTC
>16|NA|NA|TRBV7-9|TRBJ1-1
CASSFELQLMNTEAFF
TGTGCCAGCAGCTTTGAATTACAGCTCATGAACACTGAAGCTTTCTTT
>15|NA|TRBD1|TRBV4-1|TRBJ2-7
CASSQKTGGLDEQYF
TGCGCCAGCAGCCAAAAGACAGGGGGCTTAGACGAGCAGTACTTC
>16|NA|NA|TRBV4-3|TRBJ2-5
CASSQGWPSFQETQYF
TGCGCCAGCAGCCAAGGATGGCCTAGCTTCCAAGAGACCCAGTACTTC
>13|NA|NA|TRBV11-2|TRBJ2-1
CASSLSVGDEQFF
TGTGCCAGCAGCTTATCAGTAGGCGATGAGCAGTTCTTC
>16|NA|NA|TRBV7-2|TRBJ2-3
CASSLSVSVLTDTQYF
TGTGCCAGCAGCTTATCAGTTAGCGTTCTCACAGATACGCAGTATTTT
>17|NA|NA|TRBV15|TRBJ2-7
CATSREMGRWDSYEQYF
TGTGCCACCAGCAGAGAAATGGGAAGGTGGGACTCCTACGAGCAGTACTTC
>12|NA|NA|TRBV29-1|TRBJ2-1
CSAYGDYNEQFF
TGCAGCGCTTACGGAGACTACAATGAGCAGTTCTTC
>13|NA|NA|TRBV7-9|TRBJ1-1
CASSPTEAIEAFF
TGTGCCAGCAGCCCTACAGAAGCTATTGAAGCTTTCTTT
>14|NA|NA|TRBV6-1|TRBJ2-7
CASSSYKGTYEQYF
TGTGCCAGCAGTAGCTATAAGGGGACCTACGAGCAGTACTTC
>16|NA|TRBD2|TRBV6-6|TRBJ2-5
CASSYGTSGAGETQYF
TGTGCCAGCAGTTACGGGACTAGCGGGGCCGGAGAGACCCAGTACTTC
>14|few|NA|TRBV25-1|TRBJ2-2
CASSETEGAGELFF
TGTGCCAGCAGTGAAACCGAGGGGGCCGGGGAGCTGTTTTTT
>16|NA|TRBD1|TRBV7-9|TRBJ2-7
CASSSPQIQGALEQYF
TGTGCCAGCAGCTCACCCCAAATACAGGGGGCTCTCGAGCAGTACTTC
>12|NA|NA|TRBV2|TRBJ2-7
CASSGQSYEQYF
TGTGCCAGCAGTGGGCAGTCCTACGAGCAGTACTTC
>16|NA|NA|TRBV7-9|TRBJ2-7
CASSLDAGHSSYEQYF
TGTGCCAGCAGCTTAGATGCGGGTCATAGCTCCTACGAGCAGTACTTC
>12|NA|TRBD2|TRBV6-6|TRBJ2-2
CAGRGGTGELFF
TGTGCCGGACGGGGGGGCACCGGGGAGCTGTTTTTT